In this sample, the clone carrying this T cell receptor (beta chain) turned up a few times. J gave up 1 base and V 5 bases, and 11 bases lay outside the gene matches. The CDR3 totals 16 residues. Germline CDR1 and CDR2: SQVTM and ANQGSEA. Assay used: immunoSEQ multiplex PCR; TCRdb lists only in-frame clones, some missing. The profile shows about 690,000 clones, around 90% of them singletons. This entry belongs to a study of shared clonotypes between healthy human individuals. The source is a man younger than 35 in good health. Some clones in this sample may be carry-over from other donors' samples. V and J are TRBV29-1 and TRBJ2-4, with 7 bases aligning to TRBD1. Sequencing was performed on memory CD8+ T cells from PBMCs. Specified subset: CD45RO+ cells pooled with CCR7-negative TemRA cells. CDR3 sequence reads: CSVRDSQSTAKNIQYF. CDR3 DNA sequence: TGCAGCGTTAGGGACAGCCAAAGCACCGCCAAAAACATTCAGTACTTC. Full variable domain (rest looked up from reference TRBV29-1 and TRBJ2-4): SAVISQKPSRDICQRGTSLTIQCQVDSQVTMMFWYRQQPGQSLTLIATANQGSEATYESGFVIDKFPISRPNLTFSTLTVSNMSPEDSSIYLCSVRDSQSTAKNIQYFGAGTRLSVL.